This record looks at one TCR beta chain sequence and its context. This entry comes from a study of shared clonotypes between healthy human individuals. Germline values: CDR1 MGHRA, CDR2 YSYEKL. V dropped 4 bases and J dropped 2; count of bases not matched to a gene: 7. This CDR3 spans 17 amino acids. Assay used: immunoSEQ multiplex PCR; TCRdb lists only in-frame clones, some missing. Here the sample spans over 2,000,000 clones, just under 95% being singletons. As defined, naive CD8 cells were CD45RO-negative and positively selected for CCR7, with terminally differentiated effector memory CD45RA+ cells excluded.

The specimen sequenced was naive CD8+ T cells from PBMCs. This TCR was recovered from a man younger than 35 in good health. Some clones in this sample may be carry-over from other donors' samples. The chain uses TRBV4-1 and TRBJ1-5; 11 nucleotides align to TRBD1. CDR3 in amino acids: CASSLGQGAAGNQPQHF. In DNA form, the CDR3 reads TGCGCCAGCAGCCTTGGACAGGGGGCCGCGGGCAATCAGCCCCAGCATTTT.